The clone carrying this T cell receptor (beta chain) has just one count. The record originates from a study of identical twins. CDR3 length: 14 residues. TCRdb recomputed calls from the 5' RACE reads with MiXCR, one row per CDR3 protein. This table has hundreds of thousands of distinct CDR3 sequences, 24% appearing once. The sample was also linked to a second study, of T cells expressing NK-cell markers.

The origin of this receptor is a woman under 30 in good health. J is TRBJ2-7 and V is TRBV21-1; TRBD1 was called by the table and not checked on the DNA. TRBV21-1 is classified as a pseudogene. The sample was CD4+ T cells sorted from blood. The CDR3 bases are TGTGCCAGCAGCAAAGGTCCCCAACCCTACGAGCAGTACTTC. Protein sequence: CASSKGPQPYEQYF.